The 17 T cell receptor beta chains below come from one sample, sequenced in a study of cytomegalovirus exposure and HLA in healthy donors. The PCR contained 60 Vbeta and 13 Jbeta primers. Only in-frame clones appear in the TCRdb table, and some are missing; sequencing was by immunoSEQ multiplex PCR. The profile shows some 120,000 clones, about four fifths of them singletons. Specimen: PBMCs. The receptors originated from a male donor in good health and CMV-seropositive.

The chain carries TRBV28 and TRBJ1-3; D not resolved. The CDR3 runs 12 residues. Germline V lookup: CDR1 MDHEN, CDR2 SYDVKM. V lost 3 bases and J lost 4, with 4 bases in between. The CDR3 loop is CASSFQGNTIYF. DNA for the CDR3: TGTGCCAGCAGTTTTCAGGGAAACACCATATATTTT.

The rearrangement uses TRBV28 and TRBJ1-5; D remains ambiguous. Germline lookup yields CDR1 MDHEN and CDR2 SYDVKM. The CDR3 runs 14 residues. V was pared by 4 bases and J by 3 bases, with 10 bases between. The CDR3 DNA is TGTGCCAGCAGTTCCTTGCAGATCAATCAGCCCCAGCATTTT. Amino acids: CASSSLQINQPQHF.

The chain employs TRBV6-1 and TRBJ1-3; 9 bases fit TRBD1. The CDR3 totals 19 residues. Germline assignment: CDR1 MNHNS and CDR2 SASEGT. After removal of 4 bases from V and 4 bases from J, the junction contained 17 bases not matched to a gene. The DNA of the CDR3 is TGTGCCAGCAGTGCGAGATTCGGACAGGGGCTGTTAGGGGGAAACACCATATATTTT. It yields the protein CASSARFGQGLLGGNTIYF.

The chain links TRBV5-8 to TRBJ1-2; TRBD1 might be the D (5 bases). CDR1 SGHTS and CDR2 YDEGEE come from the germline V gene. The CDR3 length is 14 residues. V was clipped by 0 bases and J by 8 bases, with 14 bases between them. CDR3: CASSLEPAGRGYTF. CDR3 DNA sequence: TGTGCCAGCAGCTTGGAGCCGGCAGGGAGGGGCTACACCTTC.

This clone came up a few times. The chain has TRBV4-3 and TRBJ2-2; 10 bases line up with TRBD2. Unmatched junction bases numbered 10, after V lost 2 bases and J lost 7 bases. The CDR3 sequence is 17 residues long. Germline V lookup: CDR1 LGHNA, CDR2 YSLEER. In DNA, the CDR3 is TGCGCCAGCAGCCAAAATAGTCTAGCGGGAGTAGACGGGGAGCTGTTTTTT. It codes for CASSQNSLAGVDGELFF.

This chain links TRBV10-1 with TRBJ2-1, with D possibly matching TRBD2 (5 bases). Trimming took off 7 bases at V and 5 bases at J, with 12 bases between the two ends. CDR1 and CDR2 (germline): WNHNN, SYGVQD (reference sequence). This CDR3 is built from 13 residues. The CDR3 here is CASTTGIHNEQFF. The CDR3 nucleotides are TGCGCCAGCACCACGGGGATCCACAATGAGCAGTTCTTC.

The rearrangement joins TRBV6-5 to TRBJ2-7, with 9 bases identical to TRBD1. Germline lookup yields CDR1 MNHEY and CDR2 SVGAGI. V gave up 2 bases and J gave up 2 bases; unmatched junction bases: 4. The CDR3 runs 15 residues. The CDR3 sequence: CASSYLGTGTYEQYF. The CDR3 DNA reads TGTGCCAGCAGTTACCTCGGGACAGGGACCTACGAGCAGTACTTC.

The J gene is TRBJ2-5, the V gene TRBV5-1, with 9 bases fitting TRBD1. Germline CDR1 reads SGHRS; CDR2 reads YFSETQ. J was trimmed by 4 bases and V by 3 bases; bases with no gene match: 7. The CDR3 totals 15 residues. The CDR3 nucleotides read TGCGCCAGCAGCTCACAGGGGGCCAAGGGAGAGACCCAGTACTTC. Encoded protein: CASSSQGAKGETQYF.

This clone has only one observation. J is TRBJ2-5 and V is TRBV11-3; weak D call: TRBD2 (6 bases). The J call could be wrong; TRBJ2-7 is a better fit for the DNA end. CDR3 length: 14 residues. CDR1 and CDR2 from the germline V gene are SGHNT and YENEEA. The CDR3: CASSSRGTLYEQYF. The CDR3 region has the DNA TGTGCCAGCAGCTCCCGAGGGACTCTCTACGAGCAGTACTTC.

This rearrangement joins TRBV29-1 to TRBJ2-3; 9 nucleotides align to TRBD1. CDR3 length: 14 amino acids. Germline CDR1 is SQVTM and CDR2 is ANQGSEA. J was trimmed by 2 bases and V by 7 bases; bases with no gene match: 7. CDR3 nucleotide sequence: TGCAGCGCCGCCGGGACAGGGATCACAGATACGCAGTATTTT. It translates to CSAAGTGITDTQYF.

The CDR3 DNA is TGTGCCAGCAGCACCTTGGGACAGAATCAGCCCCAGCATTTT. Encoded protein: CASSTLGQNQPQHF. The chain couples TRBV27 to TRBJ1-5, with TRBD1 identical over 7 bases. The V gene's germline CDR1 is MNHEY and CDR2 SMNVEV (reference sequence). V lost 6 bases, J lost 4 bases, and 6 bases stayed unmatched. The CDR3 extends over 14 amino acids.

Concerning this clone: At one of its ends the junction is not consistent with the germline gene, which may arise from a read error. V usage is TRBV11-2 and J usage is TRBJ2-1; TRBD2 matches 15 bases. The CDR3 covers 14 residues. Germline values: CDR1 SGHAT, CDR2 FQNNGV. CDR3 loop: CASSGGLAGGSRLF. The CDR3 nucleotides are TGTGCCAGCAGCGGGGGACTAGCGGGAGGATCTAGGCTCTTC.

CDR3 loop: CASSPGVGQGPGYTF. The CDR3 nucleotides are TGTGCCAGCAGCCCAGGGGTTGGGCAGGGGCCTGGCTACACCTTC. The chain employs TRBV7-2 and TRBJ1-2; TRBD1 is a possible D gene (6 bases). CDR1 is SGHTA and CDR2 is FQGNSA in the germline V gene. V was trimmed by 5 bases and J by 7 bases, leaving 20 bases between them. CDR3 size: 15 residues. Supplemented by reference TRBV7-2 and TRBJ1-2, the full variable domain reads GAGVSQSPSNKVTEKGKDVELRCDPISGHTALYWYRQSLGQGLEFLIYFQGNSAPDKSGLPSDRFSAERTGGSVSTLTIQRTQQEDSAVYLCASSPGVGQGPGYTFGSGTRLTVV.

J is TRBJ2-2 and V is TRBV18; tentative D call: TRBD1 (6 bases). V lost 3 bases and J lost 7, with 15 bases in between. Germline loops: CDR1 KGHSH, CDR2 LQKENI. The CDR3 runs to 15 residues. CDR3 amino acids: CASSPPTGEDGELFF. The CDR3 DNA follows: TGTGCCAGCTCACCCCCGACAGGAGAGGACGGGGAGCTGTTTTTT.

The count of this clone is one. This chain uses TRBV4-3 with TRBJ2-7, with 9 positions matching TRBD1. CDR1 LGHNA and CDR2 YSLEER come from the germline V gene. This CDR3 comprises 15 residues. The J segment lost 3 bases and the V segment lost 3 bases, leaving 6 bases of the junction unmatched. CDR3 loop: CASSQGPGQGYEQYF. The CDR3 DNA is TGCGCCAGCAGCCAGGGACCGGGACAGGGCTACGAGCAGTACTTC.

The chain combines TRBV30 with TRBJ1-1; D is undetermined. This CDR3 region has 12 residues. The V gene's germline CDR1 is GTSNPN and CDR2 SVGIG (reference sequence). The V end was cut by 0 bases, the J end by 11 bases, with 13 bases between. The CDR3 coding sequence is TGTGCCTGGAGTGTATCTATTGTTGGTGCTTTCTTT. Encoded protein: CAWSVSIVGAFF.

This chain uses TRBV10-3 with TRBJ2-7; the D gene is possibly TRBD2 (6 bases). The CDR3 length is 15 residues. V dropped 0 bases and J dropped 3 bases, with 12 bases sitting between them. CDR1 is ENHRY, CDR2 SYGVKD, per germline. The CDR3, as DNA: TGTGCCATCAGTGAGTCGGCCGGGAGTTTCTACGAGCAGTACTTC. Translation gives CAISESAGSFYEQYF.